This T cell receptor beta chain is from a study of blood T cell repertoires in COVID-19. The overall study: T cells, B-cell-depleted T cells, or PBMCs provided the cDNA or gDNA that served as material.

A few counts support this clone. Residents of about two dozen US areas, aged roughly 18 to 95 years, made up the participants. In assigning cohorts, the study relied on participant-reported clinical history. As processed by the authors: Researchers report that nucleated cell counts were estimated from reference gene primer amplification. Profiled with immunoSEQ multiplex PCR; TCRdb holds only in-frame clones, not every one. V, J and clone size reflect that table, while D and trimming were determined from the DNA. The sample records more than 250,000 clones, approximately 90% being singletons. CDR1 is SEHNR and CDR2 is FQNEAQ in the germline V gene (reference sequence). There are 15 residues in the CDR3. V was clipped by 5 bases and J by 0 bases; unmatched bases: 6.

The material sequenced was PBMCs or T cells enriched from blood (not recorded which). The TCR sequence derives from a woman between 25 and 40 years old who had recovered from COVID-19. This chain connects TRBV7-9 to TRBJ1-2; TRBD1 aligns across 7 bases. The CDR3 DNA follows: TGTGCCAGCAGCCGAAGGGACAGCTCTAACTATGGCTACACCTTC. It encodes CASSRRDSSNYGYTF.